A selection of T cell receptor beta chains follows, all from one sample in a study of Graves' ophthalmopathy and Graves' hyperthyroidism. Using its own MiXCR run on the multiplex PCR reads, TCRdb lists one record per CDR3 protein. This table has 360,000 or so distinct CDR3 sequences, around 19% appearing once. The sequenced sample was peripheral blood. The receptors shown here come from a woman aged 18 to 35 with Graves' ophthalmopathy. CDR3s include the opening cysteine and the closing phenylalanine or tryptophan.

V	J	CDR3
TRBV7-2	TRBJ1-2	CASKPRENYGYTF
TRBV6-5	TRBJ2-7	CASSYRNHNRAYEQYF
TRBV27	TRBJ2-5	CASSLSASGRGPRETQYF
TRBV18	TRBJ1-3	CASSPQRSSGNTIYF
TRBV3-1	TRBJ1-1	CASSLGPRIEAFF
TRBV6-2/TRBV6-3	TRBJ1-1	CASSDRDFSEAFF
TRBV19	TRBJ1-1	CASRSGQYTEAFF
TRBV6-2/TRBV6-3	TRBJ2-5	CASSRDSLETQYF
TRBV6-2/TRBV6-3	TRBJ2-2	CASRPMTGELFF
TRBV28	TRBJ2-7	CASRELGLVTTEQYF
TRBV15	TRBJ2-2	CATSRGSDPGELFF
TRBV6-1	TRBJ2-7	CASSEDREQYF
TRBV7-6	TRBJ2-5	CASSFTTGRMETQYF
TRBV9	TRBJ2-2	CATGSGAGELFF
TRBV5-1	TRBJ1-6	CASSLESATDYNSPLHF
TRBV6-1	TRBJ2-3	CASSWGTTQYF
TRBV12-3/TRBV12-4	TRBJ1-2	CASSPLLANGYTF
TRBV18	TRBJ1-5	CASTTTNGLVDQPQHF
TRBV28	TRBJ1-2	CASGPHNAF
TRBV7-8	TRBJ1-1	CASLQQGASTEAFF
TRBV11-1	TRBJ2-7	CASSLVPTASSYEQYF
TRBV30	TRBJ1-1	CAWSVLGAGRTEAFF
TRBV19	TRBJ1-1	CASSITLSRDKAFF
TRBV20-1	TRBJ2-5	CSAREGSFSPETQYF
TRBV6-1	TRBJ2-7	CASRRTRSSYEQYF
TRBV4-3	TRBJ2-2	CASSQVDRAAGELFF
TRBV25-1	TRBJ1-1	CASSVGAEAFF
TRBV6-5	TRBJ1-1	CASSTRQGREAFF
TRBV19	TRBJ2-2	CASGTGGPPNTGELFF
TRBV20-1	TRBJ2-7	CSARATGFSSYEQYF